The 32 T cell receptor beta chains given below trace back to one sample, sequenced in a study of cytomegalovirus exposure and HLA in healthy donors. PCR primers comprised 60 Vbeta and 13 Jbeta primers. Profiled with immunoSEQ multiplex PCR; TCRdb holds only in-frame clones, not every one. The table shows around 230,000 clones, with approximately 81% occurring only once. The sequencing input was PBMCs. The receptor source for this set is a girl aged 2-9 years in good health and CMV-seronegative.

This clone was observed a handful of times. J is TRBJ2-2 and V is TRBV11-3; 9 bases are a match to TRBD1. This CDR3 has 15 amino acids. With V trimmed by 7 bases and J by 5 bases, 8 bases remained unmatched. Germline V gene sequence: CDR1 SGHNT, CDR2 YENEEA. For the CDR3, the DNA is TGTGCCAGCATGACTCACAGGGGGCATACCGGGGAGCTGTTTTTT. Translating it yields CASMTHRGHTGELFF.

The CDR3, as DNA: TGTGCCTGGAGTGGCGGGGGCTTCTCCTACGAGCAGTACTTC. Protein: CAWSGGGFSYEQYF. The chain is built from TRBV30 and TRBJ2-7; D perhaps matches TRBD2 (7 bases). The germline CDR1 and CDR2 sequences are GTSNPN and SVGIG (reference sequence). The CDR3 runs 14 residues. V was pared by 1 base and J by 0 bases, with 10 bases between. Filled out from reference TRBV30 and TRBJ2-7, the complete variable domain reads SQTIHQWPATLVQPVGSPLSLECTVEGTSNPNLYWYRQAAGRGLQLLFYSVGIGQISSEVPQNLSASRPQDRQFILSSKKLLLSDSGFYLCAWSGGGFSYEQYFGPGTRLTVT.

The genes are TRBV5-6 and TRBJ2-7; D is undetermined. Germline CDR1 and CDR2: SGHDT and YYEEEE. The CDR3 runs 12 residues. V gave up 4 bases and J gave up 1 base, with 6 bases separating them. In DNA form, the CDR3 reads TGTGCCAGCAGCCTACCTTCCTACGAGCAGTACTTC. It is translated as CASSLPSYEQYF.

The chain couples TRBV2 to TRBJ2-5; TRBD1 matches at 9 bases. CDR3 size: 17 residues. The germline CDR1 and CDR2 sequences are SNHLY and FYNNEI. J lost 2 bases, V lost 6 bases, and 13 bases had no gene match. The CDR3 nucleotides are TGTGCCAGCAGCGAATCCGGACAGGGGTCCAAACAAGAGACCCAGTACTTC. Its translation is CASSESGQGSKQETQYF. Based on the CDR3 plus reference TRBV2 and TRBJ2-5, the full variable domain is EPEVTQTPSHQVTQMGQEVILRCVPISNHLYFYWYRQILGQKVEFLVSFYNNEISEKSEIFDDQFSVERPDGSNFTLKIRSTKLEDSAMYFCASSESGQGSKQETQYFGPGTRLLVL.

The V gene is TRBV4-1, the J gene TRBJ2-5, with 16 bases matching TRBD2. V lost 5 bases to trimming and J lost 2 bases; unmatched junction nucleotides: 2. CDR3 length: 16 amino acids. Germline V gene data show CDR1 as MGHRA and CDR2 as YSYEKL. CDR3 DNA: TGCGCCAGCAGCGGGACTAGCGGGAGGGCTCAAGAGACCCAGTACTTC. Translating it yields CASSGTSGRAQETQYF.

The V call is TRBV29-1, the J call TRBJ1-5; 7 bases align to TRBD1. Trimming took 2 bases from V and 6 from J; bases not matched to a gene: 4. This CDR3 is built from 13 residues. Germline CDR1 is SQVTM and CDR2 is ANQGSEA. CDR3 residues: CSVERGPGQPQHF. CDR3 nucleotides: TGCAGCGTTGAAAGGGGGCCTGGTCAGCCCCAGCATTTT.

The genes are TRBV5-1 and TRBJ1-3; D uncertain. The germline V gene has CDR1 SGHRS and CDR2 YFSETQ. Deletions cut 4 bases from V and 0 bases from J, with 14 bases between. The CDR3 sequence is 16 residues long. The DNA of the CDR3 is TGCGCCAGCAGCCGCCCGTCGGGTCCCTCTGGAAACACCATATATTTT. This gives the protein CASSRPSGPSGNTIYF. Full variable domain (missing parts from reference TRBV5-1 and TRBJ1-3): KAGVTQTPRYLIKTRGQQVTLSCSPISGHRSVSWYQQTPGQGLQFLFEYFSETQRNKGNFPGRFSGRQFSNSRSEMNVSTLELGDSALYLCASSRPSGPSGNTIYFGEGSWLTVV.

This clone is a singleton in its sample. J is TRBJ1-2 and V is TRBV18; D is undetermined. This CDR3 is 16 amino acids long. Germline CDR1 KGHSH, CDR2 LQKENI. The germline V and J ends were trimmed by 3 bases and 5 bases, with 19 bases remaining between them. CDR3 coding DNA: TGTGCCAGCTCACCCCCTCCAGGAGGAGGGAGGTATGGCTACACCTTC. Translated, it gives CASSPPPGGGRYGYTF.

This clone was seen a single time. The V gene is TRBV10-3, the J gene TRBJ1-6; D might be TRBD1 (6 bases). CDR3 length equals 14 residues. V gave up 2 bases and J gave up 9 bases, with 11 bases separating them. Germline lookup yields CDR1 ENHRY and CDR2 SYGVKD. The CDR3 protein is CAISERGISSPLHF. CDR3 nucleotide sequence: TGTGCCATCAGTGAGAGGGGGATTAGTTCACCCCTCCACTTT.

This clone showed up just a few times. The CDR3: CASSEGLGQSYGYTF. The CDR3 DNA sequence: TGCGCCAGCAGTGAAGGTTTGGGACAGTCCTATGGCTACACCTTC. The genes are TRBV10-1 and TRBJ1-2; 7 bases are a match to TRBD1. The CDR3 loop spans 15 amino acids. CDR1 and CDR2 (germline): WNHNN, SYGVQD (reference sequence). J gave up 4 bases and V 3 bases, and 8 bases lay outside the gene matches.

The V call is TRBV4-1, the J call TRBJ2-7; tentatively, D is TRBD2 (5 bases). The CDR3 is 18 residues long. The V end was cut by 0 bases, the J end by 1 base, with 19 bases between. CDR1 and CDR2 (germline): MGHRA, YSYEKL. CDR3 DNA sequence: TGCGCCAGCAGCCAAGATTGGCGGAGGAAGCGGAGTTCCTACGAGCAGTACTTC. It codes for CASSQDWRRKRSSYEQYF.

The chain combines TRBV5-1 with TRBJ1-1; 8 bases align to TRBD1. The germline gives CDR1 SGHRS, CDR2 YFSETQ. There are 16 residues in the CDR3. V shed 6 bases and J 1 base; nucleotides not matched to a gene: 11. This chain's CDR3 is CASKDKTGGRNTEAFF. The CDR3 DNA follows: TGCGCCAGCAAGGATAAAACAGGGGGAAGGAACACTGAAGCTTTCTTT.

This clone has more than one count but fewer than ten. This chain connects TRBV19 to TRBJ2-2, with 8 bases identical to TRBD2. V lost 5 bases and J lost 4; bases outside the gene matches: 6. The CDR3 contains 15 residues. Germline values: CDR1 LNHDA, CDR2 SQIVND (reference sequence). The CDR3 DNA sequence: TGTGCCAGTAGTCCCGGGAGGGCCATCACCGGGGAGCTGTTTTTT. Its protein is CASSPGRAITGELFF.

The chain couples TRBV4-1 to TRBJ2-7, with D maybe TRBD1 (5 bases). Germline loops: CDR1 MGHRA, CDR2 YSYEKL. The germline V and J ends were trimmed by 1 base and 1 base, with 17 bases remaining between them. The CDR3 runs 17 residues. CDR3 sequence: CASSQANRGRGSYEQYF. CDR3 DNA: TGCGCCAGCAGCCAAGCGAACCGCGGAAGGGGATCCTACGAGCAGTACTTC.

The chain carries TRBV27 and TRBJ2-7; weak D call: TRBD2 (7 bases). The CDR3 spans 16 residues. The V and J ends lost 4 bases and 0 bases respectively, with 16 bases between them. The germline gives CDR1 MNHEY, CDR2 SMNVEV (reference sequence). CDR3 DNA: TGTGCCAGCAGTTCCCTTCAACGGGGGGCCTCCTACGAGCAGTACTTC. It translates to CASSSLQRGASYEQYF.

The chain joins TRBV29-1 to TRBJ2-5, with 8 nucleotides matching TRBD2. Germline values: CDR1 SQVTM, CDR2 ANQGSEA. CDR3 size: 13 residues. The V and J ends lost 7 bases and 2 bases, in that order; junction bases with no gene match: 6. CDR3: CSGAGGFQETQYF. The CDR3 coding sequence is TGCAGCGGGGCGGGGGGCTTTCAAGAGACCCAGTACTTC. The full variable domain, with the rest looked up from reference TRBV29-1 and TRBJ2-5, is SAVISQKPSRDICQRGTSLTIQCQVDSQVTMMFWYRQQPGQSLTLIATANQGSEATYESGFVIDKFPISRPNLTFSTLTVSNMSPEDSSIYLCSGAGGFQETQYFGPGTRLLVL.

J is TRBJ1-2 and V is TRBV9; the match to TRBD1 covers 8 bases. CDR1 SGDLS and CDR2 YYNGEE come from the germline V gene. The CDR3 spans 19 residues. J was trimmed by 4 bases and V by 4 bases; bases with no gene match: 21. The DNA for the CDR3 is TGTGCCAGCAGCCCCCATCCCCCCGACAGGGGATATACTCTCTATGGCTACACCTTC. Protein product: CASSPHPPDRGYTLYGYTF.

The chain combines TRBV6-5 with TRBJ2-5; 8 bases map to TRBD1. The DNA end is more similar to TRBJ2-7, so the J call may be wrong. CDR3 size: 14 residues. Germline CDR1 is MNHEY and CDR2 is SVGAGI. The CDR3 coding sequence is TGTGCCAGCGGGAAGACAGGGGCCCCCTACGAGCAGTACTTC. Its translation: CASGKTGAPYEQYF.

V gene TRBV7-9 combines with J gene TRBJ1-2, with 10 bases lining up with TRBD1. CDR3 length: 16 amino acids. The V gene end was trimmed by 6 bases and the J gene end by 4 bases; junction bases not matched to a gene: 11. Germline-derived CDR1 and CDR2 are SEHNR and FQNEAQ (reference sequence). CDR3 sequence: CASSLHRDRGTYGYTF. CDR3 DNA sequence: TGTGCCAGCAGTTTGCACCGGGACAGGGGAACCTATGGCTACACCTTC.

This clone was seen just once. The chain joins TRBV29-1 to TRBJ2-3, with TRBD1 matching over 9 bases. The CDR3 loop spans 14 amino acids. Trimming took 8 bases from V and 5 from J; bases not matched to a gene: 11. Germline assignment: CDR1 SQVTM and CDR2 ANQGSEA. The CDR3 region is CSLRTTGGKDTQYF. The CDR3 region has the DNA TGCAGCCTTAGAACGACAGGGGGTAAAGATACGCAGTATTTT.

V is TRBV29-1 and J is TRBJ2-3; weak D call: TRBD2 (6 bases). With 1 base removed from V and 2 bases from J, the gap between germline ends came to 16 bases. The CDR3 totals 16 residues. From germline, CDR1 is SQVTM and CDR2 ANQGSEA. CDR3 residues: CSVEVMGGSLTDTQYF. CDR3 bases: TGCAGCGTTGAAGTAATGGGGGGTAGCCTCACAGATACGCAGTATTTT.

The chain has TRBV6-1 and TRBJ1-2, with D unresolved. Germline CDR1 MNHNS, CDR2 SASEGT. The CDR3 totals 13 residues. The V and J ends lost 6 bases and 1 base respectively, with 9 bases between them. CDR3: CASRRVGNYGYTF. Here the CDR3 DNA reads TGTGCCAGCAGGAGGGTGGGTAACTATGGCTACACCTTC.

The CDR3: CASSGRFWRGEKSDTQYF. DNA of the CDR3: TGCGCCAGCAGCGGACGGTTTTGGCGGGGGGAAAAGAGTGATACGCAGTATTTT. This chain connects TRBV5-1 to TRBJ2-3, with 8 nucleotides matching TRBD2. The CDR3 runs 18 residues. CDR1 and CDR2 (germline): SGHRS, YFSETQ. J gave up 6 bases and V 4 bases, and 19 bases lay outside the gene matches.

This chain links TRBV4-2 with TRBJ2-1; possibly TRBD2 for D (6 bases). V was pared by 0 bases and J by 9 bases, with 15 bases between. CDR3 length: 15 amino acids. The V gene's germline CDR1 is LGHNA and CDR2 YNFKEQ. Here the CDR3 reads CASSQETGSLGEQFF. The CDR3 bases are TGTGCCAGCAGCCAAGAAACCGGGAGCCTGGGTGAGCAGTTCTTC.

The chain has TRBV11-3 and TRBJ2-7; 13 bases fit TRBD2. V gave up 2 bases and J gave up 6 bases; unmatched junction bases: 1. Germline CDR1 SGHNT, CDR2 YENEEA. This CDR3 contains 14 residues. CDR3 region: CASSLTSGGAEQYF. CDR3 nucleotide sequence: TGTGCCAGCAGCTTAACTAGCGGGGGGGCCGAGCAGTACTTC.

The genes are TRBV6-1 and TRBJ2-4, with D unresolved. The CDR3 is 14 amino acids. Germline V gives CDR1 MNHNS, CDR2 SASEGT. Trimming took off 0 bases at V and 6 bases at J, with 9 bases between the two ends. The CDR3 DNA follows: TGTGCCAGCAGTGAAGCGGGTGGCGGAAACATTCAGTACTTC. It yields the protein CASSEAGGGNIQYF.

The chain couples TRBV21-1 to TRBJ1-2; the table's D call, TRBD1, has no DNA check behind it. TRBV21-1 is an annotated pseudogene. The CDR3 has 15 amino acids. The CDR3 nucleotides read TGTGCCAGCAGCAAAGCCCGGACAGGGAACTATGGCTACACCTTC. It translates to CASSKARTGNYGYTF.

The chain employs TRBV11-2 and TRBJ2-1; tentative D call: TRBD1 (5 bases). Germline CDR1 is SGHAT and CDR2 is FQNNGV. V lost 4 bases and J 1 base, leaving 20 bases between the germline ends. This CDR3 has 18 residues. CDR3 amino acids: CASSYLTRRQKSYNEQFF. The CDR3 DNA sequence: TGTGCCAGCAGCTATCTAACGAGGCGACAGAAATCCTACAATGAGCAGTTCTTC. Filled out from reference TRBV11-2 and TRBJ2-1, the complete variable domain reads EAGVAQSPRYKIIEKRQSVAFWCNPISGHATLYWYQQILGQGPKLLIQFQNNGVVDDSQLPKDRFSAERLKGVDSTLKIQPAKLEDSAVYLCASSYLTRRQKSYNEQFFGPGTRLTVL.

J is TRBJ1-6 and V is TRBV4-1; 8 bases agree with TRBD1. Germline CDR1 and CDR2: MGHRA and YSYEKL. CDR3 length equals 17 residues. V lost 0 bases and J lost 10; bases outside the gene matches: 11. CDR3 DNA: TGCGCCAGCAGCCAAGATATGGCCGACAGGGGCGTCTCACCCCTCCACTTT. Protein sequence: CASSQDMADRGVSPLHF.

The chain carries TRBV7-9 and TRBJ2-2; the match to TRBD2 covers 10 bases. Germline V gene data show CDR1 as SEHNR and CDR2 as FQNEAQ (reference sequence). V was pared by 4 bases and J by 4 bases, with 6 bases of the junction left unmatched. The CDR3 has 16 amino acids. The CDR3 DNA is TGTGCCAGCAGCTCCAAAACTAGCGGGGTCACCGGGGAGCTGTTTTTT. It yields the protein CASSSKTSGVTGELFF.

The chain recombines TRBV5-4 with TRBJ2-3, with 9 bases fitting TRBD2. Germline assignment: CDR1 SGHNT and CDR2 YYREEE (reference sequence). Germline trimming cut 0 bases from V and 8 bases from J; bases unmatched to any gene: 4. This CDR3 spans 14 amino acids. DNA for the CDR3: TGTGCCAGCAGCTTGGGGACTAGCGCTCGTACGCAGTATTTT. Encoded protein: CASSLGTSARTQYF.

This chain uses TRBV7-6 with TRBJ2-1; 8 bases fit TRBD2. CDR1 and CDR2 from the germline V gene are SGHVS and FNYEAQ. V was clipped by 5 bases and J by 2 bases; unmatched bases: 8. This CDR3 is built from 16 residues. The CDR3 sequence is CASSALSGAPYNEQFF. The DNA for the CDR3 is TGTGCCAGCAGCGCGCTTAGCGGGGCACCCTACAATGAGCAGTTCTTC.